These 17 T cell receptor beta chains share one sample of origin, sequenced in a study of T cells in Graves' hyperthyroidism and ophthalmopathy. The source material, RNA transcripts, was used to amplify TCR beta CDR3 regions. A first-round RT-PCR of the TCR CDR3 used the HTBI primer set. MiXCR was run by TCRdb on the multiplex PCR reads, yielding one entry per CDR3 protein. The top ten clones hold 6.5% to 9% of a sample with 600,000 or so distinct CDR3 sequences, 13% to 15% of them seen once. The sample taken for sequencing was blood. Receptors were obtained from a woman aged 18-29 years with Graves' ophthalmopathy.

This clonotype came up a few times. The rearrangement links TRBV30 to TRBJ2-1; a weak D match, TRBD2 (6 bases). This CDR3 has 13 amino acids. Per germline, CDR1 GTSNPN and CDR2 SVGIG (reference sequence). Trimming removed 4 bases from V and 5 bases from J, with 12 bases in between. The CDR3 sequence is CAWNHGTDNEQFF. CDR3 DNA sequence: TGTGCCTGGAACCACGGGACTGACAATGAGCAGTTCTTC.

This clonotype was observed many times. CDR3 in DNA: TGTGCTAGTGGTTTGCTTATAGGGGTGGCCACACTACGGAATTCACCCCTCCACTTT. It codes for CASGLLIGVATLRNSPLHF. The gene calls are TRBV12-5 and TRBJ1-6; possible D gene TRBD1, 5 bases. This CDR3 has 19 residues. Germline lookup yields CDR1 LGHNT and CDR2 FRNRAP. V was trimmed by 2 bases and J by 7 bases, leaving 24 bases between them.

This chain joins TRBV12-3 or TRBV12-4 and TRBJ2-2, with D maybe TRBD2 (6 bases). The CDR3 extends over 13 amino acids. Trimming cost V 7 bases and J 7 bases, with 13 bases left between them. The CDR3 nucleotides read TGTGCCAGCATACTCGCGGGGCGCGGGGAGCTGTTTTTT. Translated, it gives CASILAGRGELFF.

This clonotype was detected ten times or more. This rearrangement joins TRBV30 to TRBJ2-7; no firm D call. V was shortened by 0 bases and J by 2 bases, with 8 bases between the two germline ends. Germline values: CDR1 GTSNPN, CDR2 SVGIG (reference sequence). The CDR3 totals 13 residues. The CDR3 is CAWSVGMPYEQYF. CDR3 sequence (DNA): TGTGCCTGGAGTGTAGGGATGCCCTACGAGCAGTACTTC.

This chain joins TRBV29-1 and TRBJ1-2; D gene uncertain. Trimming cost V 0 bases and J 4 bases, with 15 bases left between them. The CDR3 consists of 15 residues. Germline V CDR1 and CDR2: SQVTM, ANQGSEA. The CDR3, as DNA: TGCAGCGTTGAAGATCGAACGGGTGGGAGCTATGGCTACACCTTC. Translating it yields CSVEDRTGGSYGYTF.

This clonotype was counted at least ten times. In DNA form, the CDR3 reads TGTGCCAGCAGACCGGGGGGGGGGACAGGGGGCTACGAGCAGTACTTC. This gives the protein CASRPGGGTGGYEQYF. The chain carries TRBV12-3 or TRBV12-4 and TRBJ2-7, with 11 bases that match TRBD1. The CDR3 runs to 16 residues. The junction had 10 bases not matched to a gene; V was cut back by 6 bases and J by 3 bases.

This clonotype was counted ten times or more. The chain carries TRBV6-5 and TRBJ2-2; the match to TRBD1 covers 11 bases. V shed 1 base and J 5 bases; nucleotides not matched to a gene: 6. This CDR3 comprises 17 residues. Germline V gives CDR1 MNHEY, CDR2 SVGAGI. CDR3 in amino acids: CASSYFPGQGETGELFF. CDR3 nucleotide sequence: TGTGCCAGCAGTTACTTTCCGGGACAGGGGGAGACCGGGGAGCTGTTTTTT.

This clonotype was counted between two and nine times. The V gene is TRBV24-1, the J gene TRBJ2-5, with D tentatively TRBD2 (5 bases). Trimming pared 2 bases from V and 7 bases from J, leaving 7 bases between. Germline CDR1 reads KGHDR; CDR2 reads SFDVKD. The CDR3 contains 12 residues. DNA of the CDR3: TGTGCCACCAGTGATTACACTAGGACCCAGTACTTC. Protein product: CATSDYTRTQYF.

The sample holds many counts of this clonotype. The chain recombines TRBV28 with TRBJ1-1; 8 bases agree with TRBD1. This CDR3 comprises 13 residues. In germline, CDR1 is MDHEN, CDR2 SYDVKM. Germline trimming cut 10 bases from V and 8 bases from J; bases unmatched to any gene: 12. CDR3 bases: TGTGCCACCATCGGGGCAGGGGGCCTGGAAGCTTTCTTT. It codes for CATIGAGGLEAFF. The complete variable domain, with remaining parts taken from reference TRBV28 and TRBJ1-1, reads DVKVTQSSRYLVKRTGEKVFLECVQDMDHENMFWYRQDPGLGLRLIYFSYDVKMKEKGDIPEGYSVSREKKERFSLILESASTNQTSMYLCATIGAGGLEAFFGQGTRLTVV.

The V gene is TRBV5-6, the J gene TRBJ1-4; TRBD1 agrees at 10 bases. CDR3 length: 14 amino acids. CDR1 is SGHDT and CDR2 is YYEEEE in the germline V gene. The J segment lost 6 bases and the V segment lost 4 bases, leaving 3 bases of the junction unmatched. The CDR3 nucleotides are TGTGCCAGCAGCCAGGACAGGGGGGATGAAAAACTGTTTTTT. As protein: CASSQDRGDEKLFF.

CDR3 coding DNA: TGCGCCAGCAGCTTGGTCAACGGGTCTTCCTACGAGCAGTACTTC. This gives the protein CASSLVNGSSYEQYF. The genes are TRBV5-1 and TRBJ2-7; D unresolved. There are 15 residues in the CDR3. Trimming left V 0 bases short and J 1 base short, with 11 bases between. The germline V gene encodes CDR1 SGHRS and CDR2 YFSETQ.

This clonotype was observed a few times. The J gene is TRBJ2-5, the V gene TRBV7-9; 8 bases are a match to TRBD2. Trimming removed 2 bases from V and 1 base from J; junction bases left unmatched: 3. CDR1 SEHNR and CDR2 FQNEAQ come from the germline V gene (reference sequence). This CDR3 is built from 15 residues. CDR3 sequence (DNA): TGTGCCAGCAGCTTATATCGGGAGGGCCAAGAGACCCAGTACTTC. It yields the protein CASSLYREGQETQYF. Full variable domain (outside the CDR3, taken from reference TRBV7-9 and TRBJ2-5): DTGVSQNPRHKITKRGQNVTFRCDPISEHNRLYWYRQTLGQGPEFLTYFQNEAQLEKSRLLSDRFSAERPKGSFSTLEIQRTEQGDSAMYLCASSLYREGQETQYFGPGTRLLVL.

This clonotype was observed at least ten times. This chain links TRBV27 with TRBJ2-1, with D unclear. V lost 5 bases and J lost 5, with 19 bases in between. CDR1 is MNHEY, CDR2 SMNVEV, per germline (reference sequence). CDR3 length equals 16 residues. The DNA for the CDR3 is TGTGCCAGCAGTCCTTCGCCCTCCCTACATAACAATGAGCAGTTCTTC. Its translation is CASSPSPSLHNNEQFF.

The sample holds many counts of this clonotype. The rearrangement uses TRBV5-1 and TRBJ2-3; no clear D gene. The CDR3 spans 16 residues. Looked up from germline, CDR1 is SGHRS and CDR2 is YFSETQ. Trimming cost V 5 bases and J 1 base, with 17 bases left between them. This CDR3 reads CASRKTNGRGTDTQYF. The CDR3 nucleotides are TGCGCCAGCAGGAAAACTAACGGCCGCGGCACAGATACGCAGTATTTT.

The V call is TRBV20-1, the J call TRBJ1-4; 8 bases line up with TRBD1. The length of the CDR3 is 14 residues. The J segment lost 4 bases and the V segment lost 6 bases, leaving 7 bases of the junction unmatched. Germline CDR1 and CDR2: DFQATT and SNEGSKA (reference sequence). The CDR3 DNA sequence: TGCAGTGCATACAGGGGGGCCAGTAATGAAAAACTGTTTTTT. Its translation: CSAYRGASNEKLFF.

This clonotype was recorded at least ten times. The chain uses TRBV6-1 and TRBJ1-5, with D possibly TRBD1 on 5 matching bases. The CDR3 totals 16 residues. Germline V gives CDR1 MNHNS, CDR2 SASEGT. Between the trimmed V and J ends, which lost 4 bases and 6 bases, there was a span of 19 bases. CDR3 loop: CASSGAFMGPGQPQHF. CDR3 coding DNA: TGTGCCAGCAGTGGAGCATTCATGGGGCCCGGTCAGCCCCAGCATTTT.

This clonotype was seen more than once but under ten times. The chain employs TRBV13 and TRBJ2-1; a weak D match, TRBD1 (6 bases). V lost 3 bases and J lost 0, with 12 bases in between. CDR3 length: 16 amino acids. From germline, CDR1 is PRHDT and CDR2 FYEKMQ (reference sequence). CDR3: CASSFLTGLSYNEQFF. The CDR3 region has the DNA TGTGCCAGCAGCTTTTTGACAGGACTCTCCTACAATGAGCAGTTCTTC.